The 21 T cell receptor beta chains given below trace back to one sample, sequenced in a study of cytomegalovirus exposure and HLA in healthy donors. A multiplex PCR was run with 60 Vbeta primers and 13 Jbeta primers. Method: immunoSEQ multiplex PCR; TCRdb's copy keeps in-frame clones and lacks some. Of around 54,000 clones listed, roughly 84% are singletons. The sequencing input was PBMCs. The receptors originated from a woman aged 18-30 years in good health and CMV-seronegative.

V and J are TRBV7-8 and TRBJ2-7; 8 nucleotides align to TRBD2. CDR1 is SGHVS and CDR2 is FQNEAQ in the germline V gene. CDR3 length: 16 residues. V gave up 1 base and J gave up 3 bases; unmatched junction bases: 8. The CDR3 reads CASSLERLAFGYEQYF. For the CDR3, the DNA is TGTGCCAGCAGCTTAGAAAGACTAGCGTTCGGCTACGAGCAGTACTTC.

The rearrangement links TRBV7-9 to TRBJ2-7; unclear D gene. CDR1 and CDR2 (germline): SEHNR, FQNEAQ (reference sequence). Between the trimmed V and J ends, which lost 2 bases and 4 bases, there was a span of 18 bases. The CDR3 spans 16 residues. The CDR3 protein is CASSLILPSASYEQYF. The CDR3 bases are TGTGCCAGCAGCTTAATTCTCCCCAGCGCATCGTACGAGCAGTACTTC.

The chain has TRBV28 and TRBJ1-2, with 9 bases lining up with TRBD1. The V and J ends lost 4 bases and 6 bases, in that order; junction bases with no gene match: 6. Germline CDR1 reads MDHEN; CDR2 reads SYDVKM. The CDR3 is 14 residues long. The CDR3 protein is CASSSGQGTDGYTF. The CDR3 DNA reads as TGTGCCAGCAGTTCCGGACAGGGGACGGATGGCTACACCTTC.

This clone was found a few times. This chain links TRBV6-1 with TRBJ2-1; D is perhaps TRBD1 (6 bases). Trimming cost V 8 bases and J 4 bases, with 15 bases left between them. CDR3 length: 14 residues. CDR1 is MNHNS, CDR2 SASEGT, per germline. CDR3 sequence reads: CASDHGTMYNEQFF. Here the CDR3 DNA reads TGTGCCAGCGACCACGGGACAATGTACAATGAGCAGTTCTTC.

The chain joins TRBV19 to TRBJ1-1; tentatively, D is TRBD1 (5 bases). The germline gives CDR1 LNHDA, CDR2 SQIVND (reference sequence). This CDR3 contains 13 residues. The V end lost 4 bases, the J end lost 1 base, and 7 bases lay between the germline ends. The CDR3 bases are TGTGCCAGTAGTAAACAGGAGAACACTGAAGCTTTCTTT. As protein: CASSKQENTEAFF.

V usage is TRBV5-4 and J usage is TRBJ1-5, with 8 bases lining up with TRBD1. V gave up 6 bases and J gave up 6 bases; unmatched junction bases: 8. The CDR3 runs to 14 residues. The V gene's germline CDR1 is SGHNT and CDR2 YYREEE (reference sequence). CDR3 coding DNA: TGTGCCAGCACCTATGACAGGGGTCGTCAGCCCCAGCATTTT. Its translation is CASTYDRGRQPQHF.

The chain uses TRBV20-1 and TRBJ2-7; D is uncertain. This CDR3 is 11 amino acids long. V was trimmed by 4 bases and J by 4 bases, leaving 8 bases between them. Germline loops: CDR1 DFQATT, CDR2 SNEGSKA (reference sequence). CDR3 sequence: CSATPTYEQYF. The CDR3 DNA reads TGCAGTGCTACCCCAACATACGAGCAGTACTTC.

In DNA form, the CDR3 reads TGCGCCAGCAGCCAAGGGCTAGCGGAGCGGCAGTACTTC. It specifies CASSQGLAERQYF. The chain carries TRBV4-1 and TRBJ2-7, with TRBD2 matching 7 bases. Germline loops: CDR1 MGHRA, CDR2 YSYEKL. V dropped 1 base and J dropped 9; count of bases not matched to a gene: 6. The CDR3 contains 13 residues.

The chain is built from TRBV29-1 and TRBJ1-2; the D is unclear. Trimming cost V 2 bases and J 7 bases, with 11 bases left between them. Germline CDR1 SQVTM, CDR2 ANQGSEA. CDR3 length: 12 amino acids. CDR3 amino acids: CSVELFISGYTF. CDR3 bases: TGCAGCGTTGAACTGTTCATTAGTGGCTACACCTTC.

The chain employs TRBV7-2 and TRBJ1-5; possible D gene TRBD1, 6 bases. The ends were cut back, 1 base at V and 7 bases at J, with 11 bases in the middle. This CDR3 contains 14 residues. The V gene's germline CDR1 is SGHTA and CDR2 FQGNSA. CDR3 in amino acids: CASSLESGAQPQHF. DNA of the CDR3: TGTGCCAGCAGCTTAGAGTCAGGGGCCCAGCCCCAGCATTTT.

The chain links TRBV6-1 to TRBJ2-7; 11 bases map to TRBD1. This CDR3 spans 15 amino acids. J was trimmed by 6 bases and V by 7 bases; bases with no gene match: 11. CDR1 and CDR2 (germline): MNHNS, SASEGT. CDR3 residues: CASTSRGTGGREQYF. In nucleotides, the CDR3 is TGTGCCAGCACCTCGCGGGGGACAGGGGGGCGCGAGCAGTACTTC.

This chain joins TRBV7-2 and TRBJ2-5, with 14 bases that match TRBD2. Gene TRBJ2-7 matches the end of the DNA better, so the J call may be wrong. This CDR3 has 15 amino acids. Germline V gives CDR1 SGHTA, CDR2 FQGNSA. CDR3 sequence (DNA): TGTGCCAGCAGCTCGGGACTAGCGGGAGTGGGCGAGCAGTACTTC. Its translation is CASSSGLAGVGEQYF.

The genes are TRBV18 and TRBJ2-7; 11 bases line up with TRBD2. V trimming: 3 bases; J trimming: 3 bases; junction bases outside the gene matches: 10. From germline, CDR1 is KGHSH and CDR2 LQKENI. CDR3 length: 17 amino acids. The CDR3 loop reads CASSPYLAGGRNYEQYF. CDR3 nucleotide sequence: TGTGCCAGCTCACCCTATCTAGCGGGAGGCCGTAACTACGAGCAGTACTTC.

The chain links TRBV28 to TRBJ2-3, with TRBD2 matching 10 bases. Germline CDR1 and CDR2: MDHEN and SYDVKM. The V and J ends lost 8 bases and 5 bases, in that order; junction bases with no gene match: 7. The CDR3 is 14 amino acids. CDR3 sequence reads: CASGGASGRDTQYF. Here the CDR3 DNA reads TGTGCCAGCGGCGGGGCTAGCGGGAGAGATACGCAGTATTTT.

The CDR3, as DNA: TGTGCCTGGAGCCCCTTGGGGCAGGGGGACGGCTACACCTTC. Its translation is CAWSPLGQGDGYTF. The chain combines TRBV30 with TRBJ1-2; 7 bases map to TRBD1. The ends lost 3 bases at V and 8 bases at J; junction bases unmatched: 12. The CDR3 contains 14 residues. Germline CDR1 and CDR2: GTSNPN and SVGIG (reference sequence).

This sequence joins TRBV28 and TRBJ2-7; D unclear. Germline CDR1 MDHEN, CDR2 SYDVKM. The CDR3 extends over 13 amino acids. V lost 4 bases to trimming and J lost 6 bases, with 13 bases between them. CDR3 coding DNA: TGTGCCAGCAGTTCGAACGGGTTGGGCGAGCAGTACTTC. Translated: CASSSNGLGEQYF.

The chain combines TRBV28 with TRBJ2-3; D is perhaps TRBD2 (6 bases). This CDR3 has 15 residues. Germline V gene lookup returns CDR1 MDHEN and CDR2 SYDVKM. Deletions cut 5 bases from V and 7 bases from J, with 19 bases between. CDR3 DNA sequence: TGTGCCAGCAGTCCCTCCGGCGGGACTTTGAATACGCAGTATTTT. The encoded protein is CASSPSGGTLNTQYF. The complete variable domain, with remaining parts taken from reference TRBV28 and TRBJ2-3, reads DVKVTQSSRYLVKRTGEKVFLECVQDMDHENMFWYRQDPGLGLRLIYFSYDVKMKEKGDIPEGYSVSREKKERFSLILESASTNQTSMYLCASSPSGGTLNTQYFGPGTRLTVL.

The rearrangement uses TRBV12-5 and TRBJ2-5, with a possible D match to TRBD2 (7 bases). Trimming cost V 6 bases and J 5 bases, with 19 bases left between them. Germline assignment: CDR1 LGHNT and CDR2 FRNRAP. The CDR3 totals 15 residues. DNA for the CDR3: TGTGCTAGTGGACGGGACGGGGGGCCGTGGGAGACCCAGTACTTC. It encodes CASGRDGGPWETQYF.

The chain has TRBV7-3 and TRBJ2-1; 11 positions match TRBD1. CDR3 size: 16 residues. Per germline, CDR1 SGHTA and CDR2 FQGTGA. V trimming: 2 bases; J trimming: 5 bases; junction bases outside the gene matches: 5. This CDR3 reads CASSLPRTGGNNEQFF. Written as DNA, the CDR3 is TGTGCCAGCAGCTTACCCCGGACAGGGGGCAACAATGAGCAGTTCTTC.

This clone showed up just once. The V call is TRBV6-1, the J call TRBJ1-1; the D gene is possibly TRBD1 (6 bases). Germline assignment: CDR1 MNHNS and CDR2 SASEGT. The CDR3 is made up of 14 amino acids. Trimming stripped 2 bases from V and 1 base from J, with 8 bases between. The CDR3 loop reads CASSERQENTEAFF. The CDR3 DNA sequence: TGTGCCAGCAGTGAAAGACAGGAGAACACTGAAGCTTTCTTT.

This clone was counted a single time. CDR3 protein: CASSLAGGINYGYTF. The CDR3 nucleotides are TGTGCCAGCAGCTTGGCGGGTGGCATTAACTATGGCTACACCTTC. The chain is built from TRBV5-5 and TRBJ1-2; D is uncertain. The germline V gene encodes CDR1 SGHKS and CDR2 YYEKEE (reference sequence). This CDR3 has 15 amino acids. Trimming left V 0 bases short and J 1 base short, with 10 bases between.